This T cell receptor beta chain stems from a study of OX40 agonist ivuxolimab in advanced cancers. From germline, CDR1 is PRHDT and CDR2 FYEKMQ (reference sequence). The CDR3 consists of 14 residues. The V gene lost 0 bases and the J gene lost 7 bases, with 10 bases spanning the gap. Using immunoSEQ multiplex PCR, the repertoire was profiled, and TCRdb retains in-frame clones only, with some absent. The table has tens of thousands of clones, roughly 87% seen once. This clone was observed a few times. The receptor's source is an adult with an advanced solid tumor such as melanoma, head and neck, liver or kidney cancer. The sequences come from CD4+ or CD8+ T cells sorted from blood, collected in a trial of the OX40 agonist ivuxolimab. The V call is TRBV13, the J call TRBJ1-5, with D unresolved. CDR3: CASSLGIGGQPQHF. The DNA of the CDR3 is TGTGCCAGCAGCTTAGGCATAGGAGGCCAGCCCCAGCATTTT.